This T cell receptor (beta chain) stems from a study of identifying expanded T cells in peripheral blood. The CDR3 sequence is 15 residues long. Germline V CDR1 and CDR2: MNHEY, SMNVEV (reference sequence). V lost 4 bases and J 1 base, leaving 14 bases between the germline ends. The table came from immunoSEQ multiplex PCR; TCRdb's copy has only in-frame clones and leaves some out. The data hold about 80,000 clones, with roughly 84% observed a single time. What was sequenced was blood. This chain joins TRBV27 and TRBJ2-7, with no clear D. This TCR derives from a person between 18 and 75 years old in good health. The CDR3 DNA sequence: TGTGCCAGCAGTTCCGACCTCCTAGGGTCCTACGAGCAGTACTTC. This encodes CASSSDLLGSYEQYF.